Listed here are 18 T cell receptor beta chains from one sample, sequenced in a study of post-analysis software for immune sequencing data. Overall study results and limits: Patients carried 5 or 6 TRBV segments more frequently than controls did, and TRBV5-6, TRBV5-1 and TRBV20-1 were among them.

The TCR beta cDNA libraries contained unique molecular identifiers. TCRdb redid the calling of the PCR reads with MiXCR, one entry per CDR3 protein. The data hold some 450,000 distinct CDR3 sequences, with nearly 45% observed a single time. Their cognate antigens are unknown. Sample: blood. The receptors shown here come from a girl between 10 and 17 years old with multiple sclerosis.

The CDR3 protein is CASAPSGTDYEQYF. The CDR3 DNA is TGTGCCAGCGCCCCCTCCGGGACAGACTACGAGCAGTACTTC. The rearrangement links TRBV7-9 to TRBJ2-7; 7 positions agree with TRBD1. The ends lost 8 bases at V and 3 bases at J; junction bases unmatched: 10. Germline V gene sequence: CDR1 SEHNR, CDR2 FQNEAQ (reference sequence). The CDR3 has 14 residues. Filled out from reference TRBV7-9 and TRBJ2-7, the complete variable domain reads DTGVSQNPRHKITKRGQNVTFRCDPISEHNRLYWYRQTLGQGPEFLTYFQNEAQLEKSRLLSDRFSAERPKGSFSTLEIQRTEQGDSAMYLCASAPSGTDYEQYFGPGTRLTVT.

The rearrangement uses TRBV7-2 and TRBJ2-4, with 8 bases fitting TRBD1. This CDR3 has 13 residues. Germline V gives CDR1 SGHTA, CDR2 FQGNSA. V trimming: 5 bases; J trimming: 6 bases; junction bases outside the gene matches: 3. For the CDR3, the DNA is TGTGCCAGCAGCCCCGGACAGGGAAACATTCAGTACTTC. Protein sequence: CASSPGQGNIQYF.

V usage is TRBV20-1 and J usage is TRBJ2-5; 7 bases map to TRBD1. The CDR3 runs 14 residues. The V segment lost 6 bases and the J segment 4 bases; nucleotides outside the gene matches: 11. CDR1 and CDR2 (germline): DFQATT, SNEGSKA (reference sequence). CDR3 region: CSAIHPRGRETQYF. CDR3 nucleotide sequence: TGCAGTGCGATACACCCCAGGGGGAGAGAGACCCAGTACTTC.

The CDR3 DNA sequence: TGTGCCAGCAGTGATTCACAGGGTTGGGATCAGCCCCAGCATTTT. Translating it yields CASSDSQGWDQPQHF. V is TRBV6-1 and J is TRBJ1-5, with D possibly TRBD1 on 6 matching bases. V gave up 3 bases and J gave up 5 bases, with 14 bases separating them. The CDR3 loop spans 15 amino acids. Germline lookup yields CDR1 MNHNS and CDR2 SASEGT.

CDR3 sequence reads: CASRTTGKAIQPQHF. In nucleotides, the CDR3 is TGTGCCAGCAGGACGACAGGGAAAGCAATCCAGCCCCAGCATTTT. J is TRBJ1-5 and V is TRBV6-1; 7 positions match TRBD1. There are 15 residues in the CDR3. V lost 6 bases, J lost 7 bases, and 12 bases stayed unmatched. Per the germline V gene, CDR1 is MNHNS and CDR2 is SASEGT.

The chain uses TRBV28 and TRBJ2-7; the match to TRBD2 covers 8 bases. The germline CDR1 and CDR2 sequences are MDHEN and SYDVKM. CDR3 length: 17 residues. With 1 base clipped from V and 1 base from J, the junction kept 9 bases outside the gene matches. The CDR3: CASSLLAGSEGSYEQYF. In DNA, the CDR3 is TGTGCCAGCAGTTTATTAGCGGGATCCGAGGGTTCCTACGAGCAGTACTTC.

A few counts support this clonotype. The chain carries TRBV11-2 and TRBJ2-3, with 12 bases aligning to TRBD2. CDR3 length: 16 amino acids. V shed 6 bases, J shed 6 bases, and the junction held 10 bases outside the gene matches. Looked up from germline, CDR1 is SGHAT and CDR2 is FQNNGV. CDR3 loop: CASRHGLAGPDDTQYF. Here the CDR3 DNA reads TGTGCCAGCAGACACGGACTAGCGGGACCGGATGATACGCAGTATTTT.

Here the CDR3 reads CASSSGQVMADTQYF. CDR3 DNA sequence: TGTGCCAGCAGCTCGGGACAGGTTATGGCAGATACGCAGTATTTT. The genes are TRBV7-9 and TRBJ2-3, with 8 nucleotides matching TRBD1. Trimming took 4 bases from V and 4 from J; bases not matched to a gene: 7. CDR1 is SEHNR and CDR2 is FQNEAQ in the germline V gene (reference sequence). This CDR3 is built from 15 residues.

This clonotype has a handful of counts. The chain combines TRBV5-1 with TRBJ2-5, with 7 bases that match TRBD2. The CDR3 runs to 16 residues. CDR1 and CDR2 from the germline V gene are SGHRS and YFSETQ. V shed 0 bases and J 2 bases; nucleotides not matched to a gene: 7. The CDR3 nucleotides are TGCGCCAGCAGCTTGGGTCTAGCGGAAGCTCAAGAGACCCAGTACTTC. It is translated as CASSLGLAEAQETQYF.

With regard to this clonotype: Relative to the germline gene, one junction end is altered; a read error may explain this. The CDR3 DNA is TGCAGCGCTAGACCCAGACTAGCATCGTACGACAATGAGCAGTTCTTC. This gives the protein CSARPRLASYDNEQFF. The chain is built from TRBV20-1 and TRBJ2-1, with TRBD2 identical over 7 bases. Germline V gene data show CDR1 as DFQATT and CDR2 as SNEGSKA (reference sequence). The CDR3 extends over 16 amino acids.

This clonotype has a handful of counts. V is TRBV11-1 and J is TRBJ2-7, with TRBD1 matching over 10 bases. CDR1 SGHAT and CDR2 FQDESV come from the germline V gene (reference sequence). There are 15 residues in the CDR3. The V gene end was trimmed by 5 bases and the J gene end by 0 bases; junction bases not matched to a gene: 4. CDR3 sequence reads: CASSDRDRGSYEQYF. DNA of the CDR3: TGTGCCAGCAGCGACCGGGACAGGGGCTCCTACGAGCAGTACTTC.

The chain is built from TRBV7-9 and TRBJ2-1; 10 positions agree with TRBD2. The CDR3 totals 17 residues. Trimming removed 2 bases from V and 8 bases from J; junction bases left unmatched: 12. The V gene's germline CDR1 is SEHNR and CDR2 FQNEAQ (reference sequence). The CDR3 DNA follows: TGTGCCAGCAGCTTATTCCAAAGCGGGAGGGCCATGGATGAGCAGTTCTTC. It specifies CASSLFQSGRAMDEQFF.

J is TRBJ2-3 and V is TRBV28, with D possibly called TRBD1 or TRBD2 (5 bases each). This CDR3 region has 14 residues. Trimming stripped 5 bases from V and 4 bases from J, with 13 bases between. Germline CDR1 is MDHEN and CDR2 is SYDVKM. The CDR3, as DNA: TGTGCCAGCAGTCCCAGGAGAGGGGCAGATACGCAGTATTTT. Its translation is CASSPRRGADTQYF.

This clonotype was seen only a few times. The gene calls are TRBV4-3 and TRBJ2-3; 7 positions match TRBD2. The CDR3 runs 17 residues. Germline V CDR1 and CDR2: LGHNA, YSLEER. J gave up 2 bases and V 1 base, and 9 bases lay outside the gene matches. The CDR3 nucleotides read TGCGCCAGCAGCCAAGGTCCGGCTAGCGGAACCACAGATACGCAGTATTTT. Amino acids: CASSQGPASGTTDTQYF.

This clonotype has a handful of counts. The CDR3 sequence is CASSSQGKSSYEQYF. The CDR3 DNA reads as TGTGCCAGCAGTTCCCAGGGGAAGAGCTCCTACGAGCAGTACTTC. The chain couples TRBV12-3 or TRBV12-4 to TRBJ2-7; weak D call: TRBD1 (6 bases). Trimming cost V 4 bases and J 0 bases, with 13 bases left between them. The CDR3 is made up of 15 amino acids.

V gene TRBV11-2 combines with J gene TRBJ2-7, with a possible D match to TRBD1 (5 bases). This CDR3 has 12 amino acids. Germline V lookup: CDR1 SGHAT, CDR2 FQNNGV. V was shortened by 7 bases and J by 10 bases, with 17 bases between the two germline ends. CDR3 nucleotide sequence: TGTGCCAGCACCGCCTTAGTGGGGCCCCAGTACTTC. Its translation: CASTALVGPQYF.

V gene TRBV4-1 combines with J gene TRBJ1-1; D remains ambiguous. Trimming shortened V by 0 bases and J by 4 bases, and 15 bases separated the two germline ends. Germline V gene lookup returns CDR1 MGHRA and CDR2 YSYEKL. The length of the CDR3 is 16 residues. The CDR3 bases are TGCGCCAGCAGCCAAGATCTTGGGTTTAGCGGCACTGAAGCTTTCTTT. This sequence encodes CASSQDLGFSGTEAFF.

V usage is TRBV20-1 and J usage is TRBJ2-5, with 8 bases aligning to TRBD2. Trimming at V came to 5 bases and at J to 2 bases, leaving 10 bases not matched to a gene. In germline, CDR1 is DFQATT, CDR2 SNEGSKA (reference sequence). The CDR3 covers 15 residues. The CDR3, as DNA: TGCAGTGCTGACGCCAGACTAGCGTTTCAAGAGACCCAGTACTTC. Residues: CSADARLAFQETQYF.